These 22 T cell receptor beta chains share one sample of origin, sequenced in a study of T cells after posttransplantation cyclophosphamide. The protocol was immunoSEQ multiplex PCR, while the TCRdb copy is restricted to in-frame clones and leaves out a portion. The table records tens of thousands of clones, 90% of them present only once. Busulfan-fludarabine conditioning, marrow transplant, and cyclophosphamide on days +3 and +4 were administered. The sequenced sample was PBMCs, obtained 62 days after allogeneic stem cell transplant with posttransplant cyclophosphamide. The receptors stem from a male patient aged 55 to 69 who received an allogeneic stem cell transplant from a related donor and was CMV-positive. Some T cells may be the graft donor's.

The V call is TRBV6-1, the J call TRBJ2-5; 9 bases line up with TRBD1. The closer fit of TRBJ2-7 to the DNA end suggests the J call may be wrong. This CDR3 region has 15 residues. The germline V gene encodes CDR1 MNHNS and CDR2 SASEGT. The DNA for the CDR3 is TGTGCCAGCAGTCCCAAGACAGGGGGGTCCTACGAGCAGTACTTC. This encodes CASSPKTGGSYEQYF.

The table lists this clone with a count of one. V is TRBV30 and J is TRBJ1-2; D gene ambiguous. CDR3 length equals 14 residues. From germline, CDR1 is GTSNPN and CDR2 SVGIG (reference sequence). V lost 0 bases to trimming and J lost 8 bases, with 16 bases between them. The CDR3 region is CAWSVSGGPYGYTF. DNA of the CDR3: TGTGCCTGGAGTGTGTCTGGCGGCCCCTACGGCTACACCTTC.

The chain recombines TRBV6-6 with TRBJ1-2; the D gene is possibly TRBD1 (6 bases). CDR3 length: 12 residues. Trimming stripped 3 bases from V and 8 bases from J, with 10 bases between. Germline V gives CDR1 MNHNY, CDR2 SVGAGI (reference sequence). This chain's CDR3 is CASSYYRDGYTF. CDR3 sequence (DNA): TGTGCCAGCAGTTATTACAGGGACGGCTACACCTTC.

Only a few counts were recorded for this clone. DNA for the CDR3: TGTGCCACCAGCAGAGCGGGGGTCGGCACAGATACGCAGTATTTT. Translated, it gives CATSRAGVGTDTQYF. The chain couples TRBV15 to TRBJ2-3, with D possibly TRBD2 on 6 matching bases. Germline CDR1 LNHNV, CDR2 YYDKDF (reference sequence). Trimming shortened V by 1 base and J by 1 base, and 9 bases separated the two germline ends. This CDR3 comprises 15 residues.

This clone was seen once. The chain combines TRBV7-2 with TRBJ2-1, with 9 bases identical to TRBD2. Germline-derived CDR1 and CDR2 are SGHTA and FQGNSA. V lost 6 bases and J lost 7; bases outside the gene matches: 10. The CDR3 extends over 15 amino acids. CDR3 sequence (DNA): TGTGCCAGCAGTCTCGCCGGGACTAGCATAAATGAGCAGTTCTTC. Translated: CASSLAGTSINEQFF.

The chain has TRBV27 and TRBJ1-2; 10 positions match TRBD1. V shed 6 bases, J shed 2 bases, and the junction held 6 bases outside the gene matches. Germline V gives CDR1 MNHEY, CDR2 SMNVEV (reference sequence). The CDR3 is 15 residues long. The CDR3 DNA follows: TGTGCCAGCAGCCGGGACAGGGGAGGGAACTATGGCTACACCTTC. Its protein product is CASSRDRGGNYGYTF.

The chain couples TRBV9 to TRBJ2-2; TRBD2 agrees at 11 bases. V lost 3 bases to trimming and J lost 1 base; unmatched junction nucleotides: 2. The CDR3 has 16 amino acids. Germline CDR1 is SGDLS and CDR2 is YYNGEE. CDR3 DNA sequence: TGTGCCAGCAGCGGAGGACTAGCGGGGAACACCGGGGAGCTGTTTTTT. It encodes CASSGGLAGNTGELFF.

CDR3 coding DNA: TGTGCCAGCAGCCCACCCGGGACAGGGGGCTCGGCTTTCTTT. Translated, it gives CASSPPGTGGSAFF. The V gene is TRBV5-6, the J gene TRBJ1-1, with TRBD1 matching over 12 bases. Germline CDR1 and CDR2: SGHDT and YYEEEE. V lost 4 bases, J lost 11 bases, and 9 bases stayed unmatched. The CDR3 spans 14 residues. Complete variable domain (other parts from reference TRBV5-6 and TRBJ1-1): DAGVTQSPTHLIKTRGQQVTLRCSPKSGHDTVSWYQQALGQGPQFIFQYYEEEERQRGNFPDRFSGHQFPNYSSELNVNALLLGDSALYLCASSPPGTGGSAFFGQGTRLTVV.

The V and J genes are TRBV7-8 and TRBJ1-3, with TRBD1 as a possible D gene (6 bases). Trimming took off 5 bases at V and 7 bases at J, with 15 bases between the two ends. The CDR3 loop spans 14 amino acids. The germline CDR1 and CDR2 sequences are SGHVS and FQNEAQ. The CDR3 nucleotides read TGTGCCAGCAGCCCCGGGACATCCTATAACACCATATATTTT. Amino acid sequence: CASSPGTSYNTIYF.

The chain uses TRBV7-6 and TRBJ2-5; D may be TRBD1 (5 bases). Per the germline V gene, CDR1 is SGHVS and CDR2 is FNYEAQ. This CDR3 contains 15 residues. The V end was cut by 1 base, the J end by 2 bases, with 11 bases between. The CDR3 sequence is CASSLGAGRQETQYF. The CDR3 bases are TGTGCCAGCAGCTTAGGTGCAGGGCGGCAAGAGACCCAGTACTTC.

The V call is TRBV4-1, the J call TRBJ1-6; 8 bases align to TRBD1. This CDR3 spans 16 amino acids. Germline CDR1 is MGHRA and CDR2 is YSYEKL. J gave up 8 bases and V 4 bases, and 10 bases lay outside the gene matches. The CDR3 coding sequence is TGCGCCAGCAGCCGAATGCCGGGACAGGACTATTCACCCCTCCACTTT. Translating gives CASSRMPGQDYSPLHF.

The J gene is TRBJ2-3, the V gene TRBV25-1, with a weak D call TRBD1 (5 bases). The CDR3 has 13 amino acids. CDR1 is MGHDK and CDR2 is SYGVNS in the germline V gene. The germline V and J ends were trimmed by 3 bases and 8 bases, with 12 bases remaining between them. The CDR3 sequence: CASSDPDSPTQYF. CDR3 DNA sequence: TGTGCCAGCAGTGATCCCGACAGCCCTACGCAGTATTTT. Variable domain in full (rest from reference TRBV25-1 and TRBJ2-3): EADIYQTPRYLVIGTGKKITLECSQTMGHDKMYWYQQDPGMELHLIHYSYGVNSTEKGDLSSESTVSRIRTEHFPLTLESARPSHTSQYLCASSDPDSPTQYFGPGTRLTVL.

The chain combines TRBV6-6 with TRBJ2-3, with 9 positions matching TRBD1. CDR1 and CDR2 from the germline V gene are MNHNY and SVGAGI (reference sequence). V lost 11 bases to trimming and J lost 2 bases; unmatched junction nucleotides: 8. The length of the CDR3 is 14 residues. The CDR3, as DNA: TGTGCCCTGAAACAGGGGGCGGTCACAGATACGCAGTATTTT. This translates into CALKQGAVTDTQYF.

CDR3 sequence reads: CASSVGPVSYEQYF. CDR3 DNA sequence: TGTGCCAGCTCCGTAGGGCCTGTCTCCTACGAGCAGTACTTC. This chain links TRBV9 with TRBJ2-7; D remains ambiguous. V was pared by 7 bases and J by 0 bases, with 14 bases between. The CDR3 runs to 14 residues. Germline loops: CDR1 SGDLS, CDR2 YYNGEE.

The chain employs TRBV7-9 and TRBJ2-2; D uncertain. The CDR3 is 13 amino acids. Germline assignment: CDR1 SEHNR and CDR2 FQNEAQ (reference sequence). Trimming took 4 bases from V and 6 from J, leaving 9 bases between them. In nucleotides, the CDR3 is TGTGCCAGCAGCTCCCACTTCTCCGGGGAGCTGTTTTTT. It yields the protein CASSSHFSGELFF.

V usage is TRBV7-2 and J usage is TRBJ1-3, with 10 bases lining up with TRBD1. The junction had 8 bases not matched to a gene; V was cut back by 5 bases and J by 7 bases. Germline V gene data show CDR1 as SGHTA and CDR2 as FQGNSA. This CDR3 has 15 amino acids. CDR3: CASSPRQGARNTIYF. CDR3 DNA sequence: TGTGCCAGCAGCCCTCGACAGGGGGCAAGGAACACCATATATTTT.

The chain employs TRBV7-8 and TRBJ1-1; maybe TRBD1 (6 bases). Germline V gene sequence: CDR1 SGHVS, CDR2 FQNEAQ. The V and J ends lost 5 bases and 11 bases respectively, with 12 bases between them. The CDR3 spans 11 residues. CDR3 bases: TGTGCCAGCAGCAAGGGGGTAACCGCTTTCTTT. It specifies CASSKGVTAFF.

This clone was found a few times. The chain couples TRBV6-5 to TRBJ2-2; D may be TRBD2 (6 bases). The CDR3 is made up of 13 amino acids. V was cut by 5 bases and J by 6 bases, with 10 bases left in between. CDR1 and CDR2 (germline): MNHEY, SVGAGI. This CDR3 reads CASSDRDSGELFF. As DNA, the CDR3 is TGTGCCAGCAGTGACCGGGACTCCGGGGAGCTGTTTTTT.

The chain has TRBV5-1 and TRBJ2-7; 8 bases map to TRBD2. The CDR3 spans 15 residues. The V segment lost 0 bases and the J segment 3 bases; nucleotides outside the gene matches: 5. Germline V gene data show CDR1 as SGHRS and CDR2 as YFSETQ. The CDR3 sequence: CASSLAGGLGYEQYF. In DNA, the CDR3 is TGCGCCAGCAGCTTGGCGGGAGGGCTGGGCTACGAGCAGTACTTC. Looking up the rest from reference TRBV5-1 and TRBJ2-7 gives the full variable domain: KAGVTQTPRYLIKTRGQQVTLSCSPISGHRSVSWYQQTPGQGLQFLFEYFSETQRNKGNFPGRFSGRQFSNSRSEMNVSTLELGDSALYLCASSLAGGLGYEQYFGPGTRLTVT.

The chain is built from TRBV5-6 and TRBJ1-2; 7 bases fit TRBD1. Germline CDR1 reads SGHDT; CDR2 reads YYEEEE. Trimming removed 2 bases from V and 5 bases from J; junction bases left unmatched: 3. The CDR3 is made up of 13 amino acids. CDR3 nucleotide sequence: TGTGCCAGCAGCTTAGGCAGGGGGTATGGCTACACCTTC. It yields the protein CASSLGRGYGYTF.

J is TRBJ2-5 and V is TRBV6-1, with D possibly matching TRBD1 (5 bases). This CDR3 spans 14 amino acids. Germline V gene sequence: CDR1 MNHNS, CDR2 SASEGT. V gave up 7 bases and J gave up 3 bases, with 15 bases separating them. The CDR3 reads CASTRWGSEETQYF. In DNA form, the CDR3 reads TGTGCCAGCACCCGGTGGGGCAGTGAAGAGACCCAGTACTTC.

The chain recombines TRBV11-3 with TRBJ1-1; D unresolved. The CDR3 runs 12 residues. V lost 4 bases and J 11 bases, leaving 14 bases between the germline ends. Per germline, CDR1 SGHNT and CDR2 YENEEA. The CDR3 coding sequence is TGTGCCAGCAGCTCATACGGACTCGAGGCTTTCTTT. This translates into CASSSYGLEAFF.